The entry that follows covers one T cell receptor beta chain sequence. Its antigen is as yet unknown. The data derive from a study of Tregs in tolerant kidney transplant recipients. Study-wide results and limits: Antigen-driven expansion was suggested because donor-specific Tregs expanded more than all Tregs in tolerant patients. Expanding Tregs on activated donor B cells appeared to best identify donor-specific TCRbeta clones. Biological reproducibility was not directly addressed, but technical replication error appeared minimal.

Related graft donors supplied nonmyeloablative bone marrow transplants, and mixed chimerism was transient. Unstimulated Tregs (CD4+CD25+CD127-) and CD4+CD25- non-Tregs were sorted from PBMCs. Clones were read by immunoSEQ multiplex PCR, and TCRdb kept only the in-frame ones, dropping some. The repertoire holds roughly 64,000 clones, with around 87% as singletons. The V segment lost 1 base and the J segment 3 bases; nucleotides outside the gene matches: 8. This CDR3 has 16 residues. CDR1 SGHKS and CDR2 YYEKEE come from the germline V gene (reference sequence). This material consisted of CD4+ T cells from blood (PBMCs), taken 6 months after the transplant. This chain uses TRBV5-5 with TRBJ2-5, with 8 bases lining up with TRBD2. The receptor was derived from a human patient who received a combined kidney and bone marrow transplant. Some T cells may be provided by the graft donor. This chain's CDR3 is CASSLTLSGSKETQYF. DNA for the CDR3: TGTGCCAGCAGCTTGACTCTGAGCGGGAGTAAAGAGACCCAGTACTTC.